This T cell receptor (beta chain) derives from a study of shared clonotypes between healthy human individuals (dated by TCRdb to the early 2020s). The study in broad terms: The cohort included three men and a couple of women between 18 and 49 years of age. For each donor, CD4 naive and CD4 memory were each given three plates, CD8 naive was given two plates, and CD8 memory was given one plate. The study deeply sequenced blood TCR repertoires of about 5 healthy adults to estimate repertoire size and the extent of clonotype sharing between individuals. Different laboratories and diverse techniques were used to prepare libraries and sequence TCR repertoires, to increase sequencing depth and limit assay-specific biases. Per donor, leukapheresis produced somewhere between about 0.94 and 9 billion PBMCs.

Healthy HIV-negative adults with no recently reported acute infections or vaccinations were included as donors. Every donor was a Caucasian adult residing in Nashville, Tennessee, USA. CD4+ T cells were enriched by magnetic negative selection, after which naive cells were positively selected on CD45RA and the negative fraction was taken as the memory subset. After blood collection by leukapheresis, PBMCs were isolated using Ficoll-Histopaque density gradient centrifugation and then cryopreserved in the vapor phase of liquid nitrogen. Analytical flow cytometry was used to check the purity and quantity of each magnetically sorted T cell population. Genomic DNA was isolated from each sorted fraction and quantified by UV absorbance on a Nanodrop 2000c. The full study reports these points: Rarefaction of sorted-subset datasets indicated incomplete sequencing despite the large sequencing depth. Pairwise subsampling indicated that sequencing depth was expected to affect the degree of clonotype sharing among donors. Across several donors, approximately 5% of naive CD4, roughly 3.5% of naive CD8, about 2% of memory CD4, and under 0.45% of memory CD8 clonotypes were shared. Naive subsets generally had larger estimated clonotype richness than memory subsets. The genetic and exposure-history diversity represented was limited by the small number of donors. Sampling was limited to blood, and TCR repertoires in tissue likely differ from TCR repertoires in blood. Compared with non-shared clonotypes, the clonotypes found in all four sorted-subset donors had higher generation probabilities.

Notes on this clone: Its binding antigen is unknown. No clone much larger than this one lies a single base away; base qualities are absent.

TCR CDR3 regions were amplified from genomic DNA by multiplex PCR using the deep immunoSEQ assay. Genomic DNA extracted from each cell subset was distributed evenly over all wells of several immunoSEQ 96-well plates, and each plate served as one replicate. For sorted subsets, around 0.2 ug genomic DNA, equal to some 30,000 T cell genomes, was loaded into each replicate PCR. Purified libraries were measured with a Qubit 3.0 fluorometer, size-checked on a Bioanalyzer 2100, and measured again with the KAPA Library Quantification kit. Every immunoSEQ 96-well plate was sequenced on a separate single-read 150-cycle Illumina NextSeq 550 flow cell. Per the original workflow: The immunoSEQ output contained only junctional sequences without quality scores, so filtering could not match that applied to full-length reads. To assign V/J genes and CDR3, sequences were annotated using PyIR, a Python wrapper for IgBLAST v1.9, with IMGT germline references. Any read was removed if the V/J assignment was weak (E-value above 1e-6), the CDR3 was missing, or the read contained stop codons, out-of-frame junctions, or ambiguous translated residues. V3J clonotypes were defined by identical inferred V gene, J gene, and CDR3 amino acid sequence. Percentage overlap between repertoires was calculated by dividing the number of shared unique clonotypes by the size of the smaller repertoire. Richness of each repertoire was evaluated using RTK rarefaction, the Chao1 estimator, and Recon v2.1 estimates of unobserved clonotypes. OLGA was used to compute generation probabilities for all TCRbeta clonotypes that the gDNA method yielded from four donors. In its TCRdb copy, this immuneACCESS table keeps in-frame sequences only and misses some clones. Where compared with another copy, unresolved V genes explain less than half of these, and the others have no known cause. V, J and clone size are taken as reported in that table, and D and trimming were inferred from the DNA itself. Within this sample are nearly 1 million clones, with approximately 76% of them counted one time only. The ten largest clones capture about 1.5% of the sample.

This TCR was recovered from a young man in good health. Material: memory CD4+ T cells sorted from blood. The cell subset or site label on this specimen signifies: CD45RA-negative fraction.

The CDR3 reads as follows: CAISESGSSNYGYTF. The sequenced DNA is TGTGCCATCAGTGAGTCTGGCTCCAGTAACTATGGCTACACCTTC. The chain joins TRBV10-3 to TRBJ1-2; the D gene identity is not certain. CDR1 and CDR2 (ENHRY, SYGVKD) derive from the germline V gene. V is pared back by 0 bases and J by 1 base, with 9 bases lying between the germline termini. Measured from the cysteine to the phenylalanine, the CDR3 is 15 residues long. The entry retains the CDR3 DNA only, 45 bases that are in frame from base 1.